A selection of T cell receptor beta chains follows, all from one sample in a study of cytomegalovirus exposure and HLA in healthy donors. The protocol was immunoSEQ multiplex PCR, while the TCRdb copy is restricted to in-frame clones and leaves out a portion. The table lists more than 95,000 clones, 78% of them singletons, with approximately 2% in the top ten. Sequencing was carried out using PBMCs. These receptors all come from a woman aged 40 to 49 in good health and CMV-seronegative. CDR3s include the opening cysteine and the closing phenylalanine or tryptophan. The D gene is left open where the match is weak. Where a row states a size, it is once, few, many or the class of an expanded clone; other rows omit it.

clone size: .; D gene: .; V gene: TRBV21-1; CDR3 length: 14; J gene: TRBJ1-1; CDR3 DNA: TGTGCCAGCAGCAATGGAGGGGTATGTACTGAAGCTTTCTTT; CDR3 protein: CASSNGGVCTEAFF
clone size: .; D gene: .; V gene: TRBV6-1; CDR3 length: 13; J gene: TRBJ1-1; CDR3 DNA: TGTGCCAGCAGTGGGACCCGGGGGTTAGAAGCTTTCTTT; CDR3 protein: CASSGTRGLEAFF
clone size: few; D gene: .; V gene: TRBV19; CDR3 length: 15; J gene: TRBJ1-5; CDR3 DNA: TGTGCCAGTAGTATAGGTCAAGGGGTCAATCAGCCCCAGCATTTT; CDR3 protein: CASSIGQGVNQPQHF
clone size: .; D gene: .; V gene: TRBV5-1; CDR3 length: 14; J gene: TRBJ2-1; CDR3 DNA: TGCGCCAGCCGTTGGGACATACTAGTCGATGAGCAGTTCTTC; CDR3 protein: CASRWDILVDEQFF
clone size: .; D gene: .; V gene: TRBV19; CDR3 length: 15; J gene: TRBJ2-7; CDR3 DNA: TGCGCCAGTAGTCCCCAGTGGGCTTCTCCCTACGAGCAGTACTTC; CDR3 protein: CASSPQWASPYEQYF
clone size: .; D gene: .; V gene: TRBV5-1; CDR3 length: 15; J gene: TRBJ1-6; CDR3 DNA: TGCGCCAGCAGCTTGGCCTCCCAGGGGAGTTCACCCCTCCACTTT; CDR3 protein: CASSLASQGSSPLHF
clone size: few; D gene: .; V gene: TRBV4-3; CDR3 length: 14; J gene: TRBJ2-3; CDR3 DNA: TGCGCCAGCAGCCAAGAACGTTCGGCAGATACGCAGTATTTT; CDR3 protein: CASSQERSADTQYF
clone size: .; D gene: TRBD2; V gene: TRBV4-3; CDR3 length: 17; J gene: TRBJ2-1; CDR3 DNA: TGCGCCAGCAGCCAAGAACTAGCGGAAACTACCTACAATGAGCAGTTCTTC; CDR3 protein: CASSQELAETTYNEQFF
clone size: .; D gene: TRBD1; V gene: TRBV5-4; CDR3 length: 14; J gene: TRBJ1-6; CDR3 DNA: TGTGCCAGCAGCCCCGGGACAGCAATTGCGCCCCTCCACTTT; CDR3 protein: CASSPGTAIAPLHF
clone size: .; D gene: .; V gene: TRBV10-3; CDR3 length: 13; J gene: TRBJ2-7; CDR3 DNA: TGTGCCATCAGTCTCGGGAGTCCCTACGAGCAGTACTTC; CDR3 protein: CAISLGSPYEQYF
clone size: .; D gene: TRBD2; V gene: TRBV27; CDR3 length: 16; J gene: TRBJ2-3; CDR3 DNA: TGTGCCAGCAGTTACCTAGCGGGAGCCGACACAGATACGCAGTATTTT; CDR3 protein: CASSYLAGADTDTQYF
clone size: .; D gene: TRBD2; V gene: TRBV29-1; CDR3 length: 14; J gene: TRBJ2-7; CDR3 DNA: TGCAGCGTTGAAGATCAAGCGGGAGCTGAAGAGCAGTACTTC; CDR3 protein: CSVEDQAGAEEQYF
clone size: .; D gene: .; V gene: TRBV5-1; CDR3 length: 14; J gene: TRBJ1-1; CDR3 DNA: TGCGCCAGCAGCTTGGAACAGATGAACACTGAAGCTTTCTTT; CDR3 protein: CASSLEQMNTEAFF